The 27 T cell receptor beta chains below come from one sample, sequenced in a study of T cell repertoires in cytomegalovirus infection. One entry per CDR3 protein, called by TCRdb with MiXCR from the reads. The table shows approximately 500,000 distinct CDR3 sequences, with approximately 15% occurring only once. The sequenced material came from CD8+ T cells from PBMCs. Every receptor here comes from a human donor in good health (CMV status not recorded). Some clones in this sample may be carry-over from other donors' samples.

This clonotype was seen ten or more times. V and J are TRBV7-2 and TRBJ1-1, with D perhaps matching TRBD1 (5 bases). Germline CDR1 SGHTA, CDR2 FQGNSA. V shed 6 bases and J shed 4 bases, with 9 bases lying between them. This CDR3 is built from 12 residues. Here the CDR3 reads CASRRGGTEAFF. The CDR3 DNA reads TGTGCCAGCAGGAGGGGCGGCACTGAAGCTTTCTTT.

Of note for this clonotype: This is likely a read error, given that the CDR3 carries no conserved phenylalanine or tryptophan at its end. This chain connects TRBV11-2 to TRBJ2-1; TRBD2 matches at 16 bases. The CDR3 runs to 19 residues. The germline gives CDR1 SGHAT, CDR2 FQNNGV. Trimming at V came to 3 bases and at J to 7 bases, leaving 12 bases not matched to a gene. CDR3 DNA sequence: TGTGCCAGCAGCTTGGTTTACGGGACTAGCGGGAGGGTCGGGAATGAGCAGTTCTTA. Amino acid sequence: CASSLVYGTSGRVGNEQFL.

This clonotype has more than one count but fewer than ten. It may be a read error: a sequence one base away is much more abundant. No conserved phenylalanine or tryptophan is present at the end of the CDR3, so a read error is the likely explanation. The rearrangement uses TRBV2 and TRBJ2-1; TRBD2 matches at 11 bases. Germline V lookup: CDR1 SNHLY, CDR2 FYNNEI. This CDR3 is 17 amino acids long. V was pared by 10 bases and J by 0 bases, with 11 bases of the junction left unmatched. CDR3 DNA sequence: TGTGCCACCAACTCACTAGCGGGGGCAAGCTCCTACAATGAGCAGTTCTTA. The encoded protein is CATNSLAGASSYNEQFL.

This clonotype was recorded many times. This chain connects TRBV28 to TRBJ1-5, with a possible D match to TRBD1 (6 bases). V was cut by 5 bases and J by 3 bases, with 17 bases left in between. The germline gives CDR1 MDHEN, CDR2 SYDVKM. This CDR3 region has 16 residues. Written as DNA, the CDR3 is TGTGCCAGCAGTGTTATCTCCTACAGGGTCAATCAGCCCCAGCATTTT. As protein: CASSVISYRVNQPQHF.

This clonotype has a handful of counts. In nucleotides, the CDR3 is TGTGCCAGCAGCCAAGTGGGAGCGGGAGGGGCCTCCTACGAGCAGTACTTC. As protein: CASSQVGAGGASYEQYF. The genes are TRBV4-2 and TRBJ2-7; 10 nucleotides match TRBD2. The CDR3 covers 17 residues. Germline CDR1 LGHNA, CDR2 YNFKEQ. V was clipped by 1 base and J by 0 bases; unmatched bases: 6.

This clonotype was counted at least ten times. DNA for the CDR3: TGTGCCATCAGTGAGTCGGGGGGGACAGAAGAGACCCAGTACTTC. Translation: CAISESGGTEETQYF. V and J are TRBV10-3 and TRBJ2-5; D is possibly TRBD1 or TRBD2 (7 bases each). Germline values: CDR1 ENHRY, CDR2 SYGVKD. Trimming cost V 0 bases and J 3 bases, with 11 bases left between them. The length of the CDR3 is 15 residues.

CDR3 DNA sequence: TGTGCCAGCAAATCAGGGGGCTCGGGTCAGCCCCAGCATTTT. This codes for CASKSGGSGQPQHF. The V call is TRBV27, the J call TRBJ1-5, with 8 bases identical to TRBD1. Germline-derived CDR1 and CDR2 are MNHEY and SMNVEV (reference sequence). Trimming at V came to 7 bases and at J to 6 bases, leaving 8 bases not matched to a gene. The CDR3 is 14 residues long.

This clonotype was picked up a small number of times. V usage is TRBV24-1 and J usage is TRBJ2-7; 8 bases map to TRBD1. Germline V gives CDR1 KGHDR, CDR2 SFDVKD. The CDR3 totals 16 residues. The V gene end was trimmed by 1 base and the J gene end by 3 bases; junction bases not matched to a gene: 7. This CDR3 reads CATSDFTRTGIYEQYF. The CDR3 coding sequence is TGTGCCACCAGTGATTTCACCCGGACAGGGATCTACGAGCAGTACTTC.

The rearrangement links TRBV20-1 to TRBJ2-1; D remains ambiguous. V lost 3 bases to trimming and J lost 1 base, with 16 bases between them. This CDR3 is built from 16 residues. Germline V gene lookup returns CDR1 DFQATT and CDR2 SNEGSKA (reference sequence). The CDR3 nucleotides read TGCAGTGCTAGGTCCGCGTTTACCCGATCCTACAATGAGCAGTTCTTC. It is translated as CSARSAFTRSYNEQFF.

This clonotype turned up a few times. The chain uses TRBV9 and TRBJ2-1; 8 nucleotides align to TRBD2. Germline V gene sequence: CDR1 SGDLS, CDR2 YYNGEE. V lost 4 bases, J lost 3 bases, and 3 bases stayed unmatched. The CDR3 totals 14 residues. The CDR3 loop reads CASSRSGSYNEQFF. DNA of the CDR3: TGTGCCAGCAGCAGAAGCGGGAGCTACAATGAGCAGTTCTTC.

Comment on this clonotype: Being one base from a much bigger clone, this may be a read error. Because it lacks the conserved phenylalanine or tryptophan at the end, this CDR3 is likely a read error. The CDR3 sequence: CATSRERGGETQYL. DNA of the CDR3: TGTGCCACCAGCAGAGAGCGGGGAGGAGAGACCCAGTACTTA. The genes are TRBV15 and TRBJ2-5, with D possibly TRBD2 on 6 matching bases. The CDR3 is 14 residues long. Trimming took 0 bases from V and 4 from J, leaving 9 bases between them. Germline V gene lookup returns CDR1 LNHNV and CDR2 YYDKDF (reference sequence).

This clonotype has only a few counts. Here the CDR3 DNA reads TGTGCCAGCAGCCAAGGGAGCGAGGGCTCCTACGAGCAGTACTTC. It codes for CASSQGSEGSYEQYF. The chain links TRBV4-2 to TRBJ2-7; D possibly corresponds to TRBD2 (5 bases). The V end lost 1 base, the J end lost 0 bases, and 10 bases lay between the germline ends. CDR3 size: 15 residues. Per the germline V gene, CDR1 is LGHNA and CDR2 is YNFKEQ.

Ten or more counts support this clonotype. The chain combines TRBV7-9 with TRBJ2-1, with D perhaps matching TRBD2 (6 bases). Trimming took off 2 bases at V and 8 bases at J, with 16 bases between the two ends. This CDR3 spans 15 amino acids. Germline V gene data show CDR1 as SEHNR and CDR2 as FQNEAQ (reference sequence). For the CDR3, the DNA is TGTGCCAGCAGCTTACTACTGGCGGGATCTTATGAGCAGTTCTTC. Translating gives CASSLLLAGSYEQFF.

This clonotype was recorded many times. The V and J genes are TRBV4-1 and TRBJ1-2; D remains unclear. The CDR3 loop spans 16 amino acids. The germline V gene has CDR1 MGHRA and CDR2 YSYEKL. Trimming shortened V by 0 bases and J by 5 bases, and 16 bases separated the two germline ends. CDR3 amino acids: CASSQESLVRTYGYTF. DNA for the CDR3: TGCGCCAGCAGCCAAGAATCCCTCGTGCGGACTTATGGCTACACCTTC.

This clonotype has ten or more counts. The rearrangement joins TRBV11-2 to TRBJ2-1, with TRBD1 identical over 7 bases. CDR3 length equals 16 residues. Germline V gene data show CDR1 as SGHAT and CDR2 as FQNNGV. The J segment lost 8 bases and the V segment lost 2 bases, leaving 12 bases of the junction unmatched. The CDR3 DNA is TGTGCCAGCAGCTTATCGGAACAGGGGAATTGGGATGAGCAGTTCTTC. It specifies CASSLSEQGNWDEQFF.

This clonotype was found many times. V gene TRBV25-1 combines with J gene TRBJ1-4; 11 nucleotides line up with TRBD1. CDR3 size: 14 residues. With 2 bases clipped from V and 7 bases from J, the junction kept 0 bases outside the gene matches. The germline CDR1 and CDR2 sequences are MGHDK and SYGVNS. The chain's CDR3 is CASSEGQGAEKLFF. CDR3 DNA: TGTGCCAGCAGTGAAGGACAGGGGGCTGAAAAACTGTTTTTT.

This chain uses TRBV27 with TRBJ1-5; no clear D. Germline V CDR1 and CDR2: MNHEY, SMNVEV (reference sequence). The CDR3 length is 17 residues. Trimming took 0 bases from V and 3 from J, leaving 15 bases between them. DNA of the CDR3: TGTGCCAGCAGTTTATCGTCGGGAGGGATACTCAATCAGCCCCAGCATTTT. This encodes CASSLSSGGILNQPQHF.

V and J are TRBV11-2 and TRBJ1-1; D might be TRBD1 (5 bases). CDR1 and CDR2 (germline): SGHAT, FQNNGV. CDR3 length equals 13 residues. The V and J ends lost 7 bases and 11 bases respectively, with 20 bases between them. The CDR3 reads CASTLGGGTVAFF. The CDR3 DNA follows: TGTGCCAGCACCCTGGGGGGAGGCACTGTTGCTTTCTTT. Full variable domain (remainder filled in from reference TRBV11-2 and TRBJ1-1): EAGVAQSPRYKIIEKRQSVAFWCNPISGHATLYWYQQILGQGPKLLIQFQNNGVVDDSQLPKDRFSAERLKGVDSTLKIQPAKLEDSAVYLCASTLGGGTVAFFGQGTRLTVV.

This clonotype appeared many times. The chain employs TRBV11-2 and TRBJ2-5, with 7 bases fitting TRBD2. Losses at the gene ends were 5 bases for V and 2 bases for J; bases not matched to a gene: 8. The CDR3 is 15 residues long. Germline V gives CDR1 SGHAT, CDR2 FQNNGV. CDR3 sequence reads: CASSLISGGQETQYF. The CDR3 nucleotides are TGTGCCAGCAGCCTAATCTCCGGGGGGCAAGAGACCCAGTACTTC.

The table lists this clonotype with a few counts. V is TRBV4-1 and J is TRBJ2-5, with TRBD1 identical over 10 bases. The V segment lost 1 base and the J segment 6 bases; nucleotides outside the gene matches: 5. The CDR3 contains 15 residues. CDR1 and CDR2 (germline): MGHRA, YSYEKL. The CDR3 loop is CASSQGDRGLKTQYF. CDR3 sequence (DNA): TGCGCCAGCAGCCAAGGGGACAGGGGCTTGAAGACCCAGTACTTC.

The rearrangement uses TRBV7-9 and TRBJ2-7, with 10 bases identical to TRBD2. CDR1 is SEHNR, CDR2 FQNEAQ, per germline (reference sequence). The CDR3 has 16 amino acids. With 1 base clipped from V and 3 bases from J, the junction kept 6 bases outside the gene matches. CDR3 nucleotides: TGTGCCAGCAGCTTAGTATCAGGACTAGCGGTCTACGAGCAGTACTTC. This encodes CASSLVSGLAVYEQYF.

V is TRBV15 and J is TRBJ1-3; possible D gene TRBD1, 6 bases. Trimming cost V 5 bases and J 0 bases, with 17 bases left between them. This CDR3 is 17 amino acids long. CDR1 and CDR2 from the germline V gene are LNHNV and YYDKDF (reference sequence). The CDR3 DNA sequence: TGTGCCACCAGCGGGGGACACGACCAAGGCTCTGGAAACACCATATATTTT. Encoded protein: CATSGGHDQGSGNTIYF.

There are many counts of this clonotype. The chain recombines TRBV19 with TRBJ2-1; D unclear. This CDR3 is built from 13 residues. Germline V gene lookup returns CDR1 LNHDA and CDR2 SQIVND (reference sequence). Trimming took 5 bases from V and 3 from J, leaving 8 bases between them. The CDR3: CASSPTIYNEQFF. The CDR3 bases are TGTGCCAGTAGTCCCACCATCTACAATGAGCAGTTCTTC.

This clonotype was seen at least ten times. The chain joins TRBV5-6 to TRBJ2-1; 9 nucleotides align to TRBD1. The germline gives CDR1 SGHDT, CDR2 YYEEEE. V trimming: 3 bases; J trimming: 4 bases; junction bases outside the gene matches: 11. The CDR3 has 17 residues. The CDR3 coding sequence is TGTGCCAGCAGCTCGGGACAGGGCTTTACTATATACAATGAGCAGTTCTTC. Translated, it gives CASSSGQGFTIYNEQFF.

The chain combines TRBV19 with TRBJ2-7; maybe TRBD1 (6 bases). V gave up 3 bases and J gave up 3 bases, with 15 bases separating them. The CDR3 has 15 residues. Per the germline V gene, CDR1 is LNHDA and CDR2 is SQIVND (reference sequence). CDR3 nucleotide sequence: TGTGCCAGTAGTATTAGACCGGCAGGGGACTACGAGCAGTACTTC. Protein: CASSIRPAGDYEQYF. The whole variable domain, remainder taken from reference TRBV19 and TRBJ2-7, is DGGITQSPKYLFRKEGQNVTLSCEQNLNHDAMYWYRQDPGQGLRLIYYSQIVNDFQKGDIAEGYSVSREKKESFPLTVTSAQKNPTAFYLCASSIRPAGDYEQYFGPGTRLTVT.

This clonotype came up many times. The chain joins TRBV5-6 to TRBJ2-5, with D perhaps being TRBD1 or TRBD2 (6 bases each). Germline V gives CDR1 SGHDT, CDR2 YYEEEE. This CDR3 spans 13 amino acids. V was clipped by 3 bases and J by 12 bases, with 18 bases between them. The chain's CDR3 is CASSSGGPQLKYF. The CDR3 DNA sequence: TGTGCCAGCAGCTCTGGGGGGCCACAGCTGAAGTACTTC.

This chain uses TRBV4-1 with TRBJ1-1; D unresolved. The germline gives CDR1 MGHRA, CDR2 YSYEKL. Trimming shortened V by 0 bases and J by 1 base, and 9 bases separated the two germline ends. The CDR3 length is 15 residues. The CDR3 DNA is TGCGCCAGCAGCCAAGATGGCCAAGCGAACACTGAAGCTTTCTTT. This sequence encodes CASSQDGQANTEAFF.